This is a list of T cell receptor beta chains from one sample in a study. MiXCR was run by TCRdb on the RT-PCR reads, yielding one entry per CDR3 protein. The sample includes 650,000 to 800,000 distinct CDR3 sequences, 13% to 15% of them seen just once. The sample taken for sequencing was memory CD4+ T cells from blood. The receptors stem from a female donor in good health, serving as a healthy control. Each CDR3 is given with its conserved first and last residue. Each record gives: D gene, clone size, J gene, V gene, CDR3 DNA, CDR3 protein. The D gene is left open where the match is weak. Expanded clones get a size class; other rows say once, few or many, or leave the size out.

d_gene: .
abundance: few
j_gene: TRBJ2-1
v_gene: TRBV20-1
CDR3nt: TGCAGTGCCCCCACTAGCTCCTACAATGAGCAGTTCTTC
CDR3aa: CSAPTSSYNEQFF

d_gene: .
abundance: few
j_gene: TRBJ1-4
v_gene: TRBV28
CDR3nt: TGTGCCAGCAGTTTGGAACAGCCTGGAGGTGAAAAACTGTTTTTT
CDR3aa: CASSLEQPGGEKLFF

d_gene: .
abundance: few
j_gene: TRBJ2-5
v_gene: TRBV15
CDR3nt: TGTGCCACCAGCACTAGGAAGGGTCCGGGCGGGACCCAGTACTTC
CDR3aa: CATSTRKGPGGTQYF

d_gene: .
abundance: few
j_gene: TRBJ2-2
v_gene: TRBV9
CDR3nt: TGTGCCAGCAGCGTAGGGCAGGCGAACACCGGGGAGCTGTTTTTT
CDR3aa: CASSVGQANTGELFF

d_gene: .
abundance: .
j_gene: TRBJ1-1
v_gene: TRBV6-2/TRBV6-3
CDR3nt: TGTGCCAGCAGTTACTTGGGGTTGCGGGGTGGAGCTTTCTTT
CDR3aa: CASSYLGLRGGAFF

d_gene: .
abundance: many
j_gene: TRBJ2-7
v_gene: TRBV29-1
CDR3nt: TGCAGCGTTCTTGACGGCCCCTACGAGCAGTACTTC
CDR3aa: CSVLDGPYEQYF

d_gene: .
abundance: .
j_gene: TRBJ1-1
v_gene: TRBV20-1
CDR3nt: TGCAGTGCTAGAGATATGGCTCCAACGACTGAAGCTTTCTTT
CDR3aa: CSARDMAPTTEAFF

d_gene: .
abundance: .
j_gene: TRBJ2-7
v_gene: TRBV6-5
CDR3nt: TGTGCCAGCAGTTACGGCGCTCCCCGAAAACTTTCCTACGAGCAGTACTTC
CDR3aa: CASSYGAPRKLSYEQYF

d_gene: .
abundance: few
j_gene: TRBJ2-7
v_gene: TRBV7-9
CDR3nt: TGTGCCAGCAGCCCCCCCCGAGGCACCCAAGGCGAGCAGTACTTC
CDR3aa: CASSPPRGTQGEQYF

d_gene: TRBD2
abundance: many
j_gene: TRBJ2-4
v_gene: TRBV20-1
CDR3nt: TGCAGTGCTAGAGATCGCCTGACTAGCACGTACTTC
CDR3aa: CSARDRLTSTYF

d_gene: .
abundance: few
j_gene: TRBJ1-1
v_gene: TRBV20-1
CDR3nt: TGCAGTGCTAGAGATTTAGGGGCGGGTGAGGGCACTGAAGCTTTCTTT
CDR3aa: CSARDLGAGEGTEAFF

d_gene: .
abundance: many
j_gene: TRBJ2-1
v_gene: TRBV6-2/TRBV6-3
CDR3nt: TGTGCCAGCAGTCGCACACTAGAGCAGTTCTTC
CDR3aa: CASSRTLEQFF

d_gene: .
abundance: few
j_gene: TRBJ1-2
v_gene: TRBV5-1
CDR3nt: TGCGCCAGCAGCTCGTCGGGGGCTACTAACTATGGCTACACCTTC
CDR3aa: CASSSSGATNYGYTF

d_gene: .
abundance: .
j_gene: TRBJ2-1
v_gene: TRBV24-1
CDR3nt: TGTGCCACCGCCGACGGAGCCTCGATGTTTAATGAGCAGTTCTTC
CDR3aa: CATADGASMFNEQFF

d_gene: TRBD1
abundance: .
j_gene: TRBJ1-1
v_gene: TRBV28
CDR3nt: TGTGCCAGCAGTTGGGGGACAGGGGGGAACACTGAAGCTTTCTTT
CDR3aa: CASSWGTGGNTEAFF

d_gene: .
abundance: .
j_gene: TRBJ1-6
v_gene: TRBV7-9
CDR3nt: TGTGCCAGCAGCTTAAGGCAAGATTCACCCCTCCACTTT
CDR3aa: CASSLRQDSPLHF

d_gene: TRBD1
abundance: few
j_gene: TRBJ2-7
v_gene: TRBV29-1
CDR3nt: TGCAGCGCCCGACGAGGGGACAGGGGTGACGAGCAGTACTTC
CDR3aa: CSARRGDRGDEQYF

d_gene: .
abundance: few
j_gene: TRBJ2-7
v_gene: TRBV20-1
CDR3nt: TGCAGTGCTAATGTGGACCGCGAGCAGTACTTC
CDR3aa: CSANVDREQYF

d_gene: .
abundance: .
j_gene: TRBJ1-1
v_gene: TRBV2
CDR3nt: TGTGCCAGCAGTGAAAGTTCCGGGGGCCTGGCTGAAGCTTTCTTT
CDR3aa: CASSESSGGLAEAFF

d_gene: .
abundance: many
j_gene: TRBJ1-2
v_gene: TRBV24-1
CDR3nt: TGTGCCACCAGTGATCATCAGGATGGCTACACCTTC
CDR3aa: CATSDHQDGYTF

d_gene: .
abundance: few
j_gene: TRBJ1-1
v_gene: TRBV5-6
CDR3nt: TGTGCCAGCAGCTTGCAAACAGGTCTTTTGACTGAAGCTTTCTTT
CDR3aa: CASSLQTGLLTEAFF

d_gene: TRBD1
abundance: many
j_gene: TRBJ1-6
v_gene: TRBV7-8
CDR3nt: TGTGCCAGCAGCTACGACAGGGACAATTCACCCCTCCACTTT
CDR3aa: CASSYDRDNSPLHF

d_gene: .
abundance: few
j_gene: TRBJ2-1
v_gene: TRBV28
CDR3nt: TGTGCCAGCAGTTCCGTGGACTACAATGAGCAGTTCTTC
CDR3aa: CASSSVDYNEQFF

d_gene: TRBD2
abundance: .
j_gene: TRBJ2-5
v_gene: TRBV6-5
CDR3nt: TGTGCCAGCAAAAAGACTAGCCCTCAAGAGACCCAGTACTTC
CDR3aa: CASKKTSPQETQYF

d_gene: .
abundance: many
j_gene: TRBJ2-7
v_gene: TRBV20-1
CDR3nt: TGCAGTGCTAGTGTACGTTTCGGTGAGCAGTACTTC
CDR3aa: CSASVRFGEQYF

d_gene: TRBD1
abundance: .
j_gene: TRBJ2-2
v_gene: TRBV4-2
CDR3nt: TGTGCCAGCAGCCCCACAAGGGGCGGACAGGGGGTAAACACCGGGGAGCTGTTTTTT
CDR3aa: CASSPTRGGQGVNTGELFF

d_gene: TRBD2
abundance: many
j_gene: TRBJ2-7
v_gene: TRBV20-1
CDR3nt: TGCAGTGCTAGAGTTAAATCGGGACTAGCGGGAGGCAACGAGCAGTACTTC
CDR3aa: CSARVKSGLAGGNEQYF

d_gene: TRBD1
abundance: .
j_gene: TRBJ1-1
v_gene: TRBV4-3
CDR3nt: TGCGCCAGCAGGCAGGGGGCCCTGGTCACTGAAGCTTTCTTT
CDR3aa: CASRQGALVTEAFF

d_gene: .
abundance: few
j_gene: TRBJ2-1
v_gene: TRBV20-1
CDR3nt: TGCAGTGCGACAGGGGCTGGCGGGAGAGGGCAGTTCTTC
CDR3aa: CSATGAGGRGQFF

d_gene: .
abundance: few
j_gene: TRBJ2-2
v_gene: TRBV27
CDR3nt: TGTGCCAGCAGTGCTGGACAGTTTCCGGACACCGGGGAGCTGTTTTTT
CDR3aa: CASSAGQFPDTGELFF

d_gene: TRBD1
abundance: .
j_gene: TRBJ1-1
v_gene: TRBV5-6
CDR3nt: TGTGCCAGCAGCTTTATGACAGGGGGCGCGACTGAAGCTTTCTTT
CDR3aa: CASSFMTGGATEAFF

d_gene: .
abundance: few
j_gene: TRBJ1-5
v_gene: TRBV7-3
CDR3nt: TGTGCCAGCAGCTTAAATCCGACAGATTTAGATAGCAATCAGCCCCAGCATTTT
CDR3aa: CASSLNPTDLDSNQPQHF

d_gene: .
abundance: .
j_gene: TRBJ1-1
v_gene: TRBV12-3/TRBV12-4
CDR3nt: TGTGCCAGCATCCAACAGGGTAGTGGCACTGAAGCTTTCTTT
CDR3aa: CASIQQGSGTEAFF

d_gene: .
abundance: .
j_gene: TRBJ1-1
v_gene: TRBV6-1
CDR3nt: TGTGCCAGCAGTGTCCAGGAGAGCTCTGACACTGAAGCTTTCTTT
CDR3aa: CASSVQESSDTEAFF

d_gene: .
abundance: many
j_gene: TRBJ1-2
v_gene: TRBV29-1
CDR3nt: TGCAGCGTCCAGAGGCCGTTCTACGGCTACACCTTC
CDR3aa: CSVQRPFYGYTF

d_gene: TRBD1
abundance: .
j_gene: TRBJ1-1
v_gene: TRBV3-1
CDR3nt: TGTGCCAGCAGCGCCCGGGACAGGAACACTGAAGCTTTCTTT
CDR3aa: CASSARDRNTEAFF

d_gene: .
abundance: many
j_gene: TRBJ1-5
v_gene: TRBV12-3/TRBV12-4
CDR3nt: TGTGCCAGCAGTTTAGGGGCCCTGGCAGGGGTAGTGAATCAGCCCCAGCATTTT
CDR3aa: CASSLGALAGVVNQPQHF

d_gene: .
abundance: few
j_gene: TRBJ2-7
v_gene: TRBV24-1
CDR3nt: TGTGCCACCAGTGAGCCGACAAGGAGCGAGCAGTACTTC
CDR3aa: CATSEPTRSEQYF

d_gene: .
abundance: many
j_gene: TRBJ1-2
v_gene: TRBV20-1
CDR3nt: TGCAGTGCTAGTGAATGGTCCAACGGCTACACCTTC
CDR3aa: CSASEWSNGYTF

d_gene: TRBD2
abundance: .
j_gene: TRBJ2-7
v_gene: TRBV12-3/TRBV12-4
CDR3nt: TGTGCCAGCAGTAAAGCGGGGGCCAATTACGAGCAGTACTTC
CDR3aa: CASSKAGANYEQYF

d_gene: TRBD2
abundance: many
j_gene: TRBJ2-7
v_gene: TRBV15
CDR3nt: TGTGCCACCAGCAGAGGGACTAGCGGGCACTCCTACGAGCAGTACTTC
CDR3aa: CATSRGTSGHSYEQYF

d_gene: .
abundance: .
j_gene: TRBJ2-3
v_gene: TRBV5-1
CDR3nt: TGCGCCAGCAGCTTGGAGGAAAGCACAGATACGCAGTATTTT
CDR3aa: CASSLEESTDTQYF

d_gene: TRBD1
abundance: .
j_gene: TRBJ2-1
v_gene: TRBV5-1
CDR3nt: TGCGCCAGACCCCTTCAGGGGGACGGTGAGCAGTTCTTC
CDR3aa: CARPLQGDGEQFF

d_gene: TRBD2
abundance: many
j_gene: TRBJ2-1
v_gene: TRBV10-3
CDR3nt: TGTGCCATCAGCCCCTCCGGGGGGTCCTACAATGAGCAGTTCTTC
CDR3aa: CAISPSGGSYNEQFF

d_gene: TRBD1
abundance: few
j_gene: TRBJ1-2
v_gene: TRBV12-3/TRBV12-4
CDR3nt: TGTGCCAGCAGCCAAACCCCGGGACAGGGCGGTGGCTACACCTTC
CDR3aa: CASSQTPGQGGGYTF

d_gene: TRBD1
abundance: .
j_gene: TRBJ1-2
v_gene: TRBV5-1
CDR3nt: TGCGCCAGCAGGCCCCAAACGACGGGGACGACAGGGGCTTTTGGCTACACCTTC
CDR3aa: CASRPQTTGTTGAFGYTF

d_gene: TRBD2
abundance: few
j_gene: TRBJ2-7
v_gene: TRBV5-1
CDR3nt: TGCGCCAGCAGCTTATCCAGCGGGGTTTCCTACGAGCAGTACTTC
CDR3aa: CASSLSSGVSYEQYF

d_gene: .
abundance: few
j_gene: TRBJ2-1
v_gene: TRBV6-4
CDR3nt: TGTGCCAGCAGTCTAGCGTTACACAATGAGCAGTTCTTC
CDR3aa: CASSLALHNEQFF

d_gene: TRBD1
abundance: once
j_gene: TRBJ1-2
v_gene: TRBV28
CDR3nt: TGTGCCAGCAGCCCCGGGACAGGGGGACTCCACACCTTC
CDR3aa: CASSPGTGGLHTF

d_gene: TRBD1
abundance: .
j_gene: TRBJ2-2
v_gene: TRBV5-1
CDR3nt: TGCGCCAGCGGCCGGGACAGGGGAAACACCGGGGAGCTGTTTTTT
CDR3aa: CASGRDRGNTGELFF

d_gene: TRBD1
abundance: many
j_gene: TRBJ1-2
v_gene: TRBV5-1
CDR3nt: TGCGCCAGCAGATCAGGGGGCGCTAACTATGGCTACACCTTC
CDR3aa: CASRSGGANYGYTF

d_gene: TRBD1
abundance: .
j_gene: TRBJ2-1
v_gene: TRBV11-2
CDR3nt: TGTGCCAGCAGCCGGAGTGCCGGGACAGGGGGCAATGAGCAGTTCTTC
CDR3aa: CASSRSAGTGGNEQFF